Shown below are 28 T cell receptor beta chains from a single sample sequenced in a study of regulatory T cells in long-lasting Graves disease. Stated time point: newly diagnosed GD, antithyroid drugs for less than 3 months. TCR sequences were obtained from RNA taken from PBMCs. CDR3-region Arm-PCR and iRepertoire HTBI primers produced the TCR beta libraries. TCRdb recomputed calls from the multiplex PCR reads with MiXCR, one row per CDR3 protein. The sample has around 250,000 distinct CDR3 sequences; more than 15% are singletons. The data were also submitted as part of a second study, on T cells in Graves' hyperthyroidism and ophthalmopathy.

The sequenced sample was peripheral blood mononuclear cells (PBMCs), obtained at new diagnosis, from a patient treated with antithyroid drugs. These receptor sequences come from a woman aged 30 to 39 with Graves disease.

This chain uses TRBV2 with TRBJ2-1; D possibly corresponds to TRBD2 (5 bases). Germline CDR1 reads SNHLY; CDR2 reads FYNNEI. With 6 bases removed from V and 5 bases from J, the gap between germline ends came to 20 bases. The CDR3 is made up of 16 amino acids. CDR3 protein: CASSPVATTNNNEQFF. Written as DNA, the CDR3 is TGTGCCAGCAGCCCCGTGGCGACTACCAATAACAATGAGCAGTTCTTC.

At least ten counts were recorded for this clonotype. The V call is TRBV28, the J call TRBJ2-2; a weak D match, TRBD1 (5 bases). This CDR3 is built from 15 residues. Germline CDR1 and CDR2: MDHEN and SYDVKM. With 2 bases removed from V and 0 bases from J, the gap between germline ends came to 7 bases. The DNA for the CDR3 is TGTGCCAGCAGTTTACCAGGGACGAACACCGGGGAGCTGTTTTTT. Protein sequence: CASSLPGTNTGELFF.

V gene TRBV20-1 combines with J gene TRBJ2-1; weak D call: TRBD2 (5 bases). The CDR3 consists of 15 residues. Germline CDR1 DFQATT, CDR2 SNEGSKA (reference sequence). The V gene lost 4 bases and the J gene lost 4 bases, with 17 bases spanning the gap. The chain's CDR3 is CSAKLVGFEYNEQFF. CDR3 sequence (DNA): TGCAGTGCTAAACTAGTCGGCTTCGAATACAATGAGCAGTTCTTC.

With respect to this clonotype: A far larger clone is a single base away, which makes a read error likely. Here the CDR3 omits its conserved ending phenylalanine or tryptophan, so a read error is the likely source. CDR3 residues: CASSLGGGLNTEAFL. The CDR3 bases are TGTGCCAGCAGCTTGGGCGGCGGATTGAACACTGAAGCTTTCCTT. This rearrangement joins TRBV5-8 to TRBJ1-1; D is undetermined. The CDR3 contains 15 residues. Per germline, CDR1 SGHTS and CDR2 YDEGEE. Trimming took off 0 bases at V and 0 bases at J, with 9 bases between the two ends.

The chain is built from TRBV5-1 and TRBJ2-5; 7 bases line up with TRBD2. The length of the CDR3 is 16 residues. J gave up 3 bases and V 0 bases, and 8 bases lay outside the gene matches. The germline gives CDR1 SGHRS, CDR2 YFSETQ. CDR3 bases: TGCGCCAGCAGCTTGGACCCCAGCGGGGCGAAAGAGACCCAGTACTTC. Amino acid sequence: CASSLDPSGAKETQYF.

This clonotype was found many times. This chain joins TRBV18 and TRBJ1-3, with D hard to call. The length of the CDR3 is 13 residues. Per germline, CDR1 KGHSH and CDR2 LQKENI. Trimming removed 8 bases from V and 0 bases from J, with 8 bases in between. The CDR3 here is CASSPDSGNTIYF. DNA for the CDR3: TGTGCCAGCAGCCCCGACTCTGGAAACACCATATATTTT.

This clonotype has at least ten counts. The V gene is TRBV20-1, the J gene TRBJ2-5; D is ambiguous. CDR3 length equals 13 residues. CDR1 is DFQATT, CDR2 SNEGSKA, per germline (reference sequence). V lost 2 bases and J 2 bases, leaving 9 bases between the germline ends. This CDR3 is CSARTDGQETQYF. The DNA of the CDR3 is TGCAGTGCTAGAACGGACGGACAAGAGACCCAGTACTTC.

This clonotype was counted ten times or more. The V call is TRBV6-2 or TRBV6-3, the J call TRBJ2-3; possibly TRBD1 for D (6 bases). Trimming shortened V by 1 base and J by 4 bases, and 9 bases separated the two germline ends. This CDR3 spans 14 amino acids. From germline, CDR1 is MNHEY and CDR2 SVGEGT. The CDR3 spells CASSYFGGPDTQYF. The CDR3 DNA follows: TGTGCCAGCAGTTACTTTGGGGGCCCAGATACGCAGTATTTT.

This clonotype was recorded many times. The rearrangement uses TRBV2 and TRBJ2-5; D gene unclear. Trimming took off 2 bases at V and 5 bases at J, with 3 bases between the two ends. Germline values: CDR1 SNHLY, CDR2 FYNNEI. CDR3 length: 11 amino acids. The CDR3 region is CASSEYETQYF. Here the CDR3 DNA reads TGTGCCAGCAGTGAATACGAGACCCAGTACTTC.

This clonotype was picked up one time. The gene calls are TRBV6-1 and TRBJ1-5, with D hard to call. The length of the CDR3 is 18 residues. From germline, CDR1 is MNHNS and CDR2 SASEGT. Trimming removed 4 bases at V and 9 bases at J, with 28 bases between. The CDR3 DNA reads TGTGCCAGCAGTGGAAAAGTGAACAGATACAATCATGAGTGGCCCCAGCATTTT. It codes for CASSGKVNRYNHEWPQHF.

At least ten counts were recorded for this clonotype. The genes are TRBV6-1 and TRBJ2-1; 10 nucleotides align to TRBD2. The V segment lost 4 bases and the J segment 6 bases; nucleotides outside the gene matches: 3. The CDR3 runs to 14 residues. Germline CDR1 and CDR2: MNHNS and SASEGT. CDR3 sequence reads: CASSGKRGGNEQFF. The CDR3 nucleotides are TGTGCCAGCAGTGGTAAGCGGGGGGGCAATGAGCAGTTCTTC.

This rearrangement joins TRBV4-1 to TRBJ2-4, with a possible D match to TRBD1 (6 bases). Trimming left V 1 base short and J 4 bases short, with 26 bases between. The germline V gene has CDR1 MGHRA and CDR2 YSYEKL. The CDR3 loop spans 20 amino acids. CDR3 region: CASSQVKSGAERDRKNIQYF. CDR3 nucleotides: TGCGCCAGCAGCCAAGTTAAGTCAGGGGCCGAGAGAGACCGGAAAAACATTCAGTACTTC.

This clonotype was counted at least ten times. The genes are TRBV19 and TRBJ1-2; perhaps TRBD1 as D (5 bases). V dropped 11 bases and J dropped 4 bases, with 20 bases sitting between them. The germline CDR1 and CDR2 sequences are LNHDA and SQIVND (reference sequence). The CDR3 is 14 residues long. CDR3 nucleotide sequence: TGTGCCTCACGGTATCAGGGTACCGGCTATGGCTACACCTTC. It yields the protein CASRYQGTGYGYTF.

At least ten counts were recorded for this clonotype. The chain carries TRBV20-1 and TRBJ1-3; no definite D call. The CDR3 extends over 15 amino acids. Trimming removed 5 bases at V and 2 bases at J, with 16 bases between. CDR1 and CDR2 (germline): DFQATT, SNEGSKA (reference sequence). Here the CDR3 reads CSASRPDKPGNTIYF. CDR3 DNA: TGCAGTGCTTCAAGACCTGACAAACCTGGAAACACCATATATTTT.

This clonotype was found many times. The chain joins TRBV2 to TRBJ1-1, with 7 bases aligning to TRBD1. The length of the CDR3 is 14 residues. Germline CDR1 SNHLY, CDR2 FYNNEI. Trimming took 7 bases from V and 0 from J; bases not matched to a gene: 5. The CDR3 DNA reads as TGTGCCAGCAACATGGGGACAGTGAACACTGAAGCTTTCTTT. Its protein is CASNMGTVNTEAFF.

This clonotype was counted many times. The chain employs TRBV20-1 and TRBJ2-7; D gene unclear. V lost 4 bases to trimming and J lost 2 bases, with 12 bases between them. This CDR3 comprises 13 residues. Germline V gene sequence: CDR1 DFQATT, CDR2 SNEGSKA (reference sequence). The CDR3 DNA follows: TGCAGTGCTATATCCAAGGAACCCTACGAGCAGTACTTC. It translates to CSAISKEPYEQYF.

With respect to this clonotype: A far larger clone differs by one base, so this is likely a read error. The J gene is TRBJ2-1, the V gene TRBV20-1; either TRBD1 or TRBD2 may fit D (5 bases each). The last part of the DNA fits TRBJ2-5 better; the J call may be wrong. Per germline, CDR1 DFQATT and CDR2 SNEGSKA (reference sequence). The CDR3 contains 14 residues. Written as DNA, the CDR3 is TGCAGTGCTAGAGATAGTGGGGGTAGAGAGACCCAGTACTTC. It specifies CSARDSGGRETQYF.

The chain employs TRBV2 and TRBJ1-6, with a weak D call TRBD1 (6 bases). Per germline, CDR1 SNHLY and CDR2 FYNNEI. Between the trimmed V and J ends, which lost 6 bases and 9 bases, there was a span of 15 bases. The CDR3 has 14 residues. The CDR3 region has the DNA TGTGCCAGCAGGCCCCGCGGGGGGCCTTCACCCCTCCACTTT. Its protein product is CASRPRGGPSPLHF.

This clonotype was counted ten times or more. The genes are TRBV12-3 or TRBV12-4 and TRBJ2-5; no clear D. The CDR3 runs to 14 residues. The V and J ends lost 3 bases and 2 bases respectively, with 10 bases between them. The CDR3 region has the DNA TGTGCCAGCAGTTTGCCGGAACATCAAGAGACCCAGTACTTC. Translation gives CASSLPEHQETQYF.

This clonotype was seen repeatedly, ten times or more. This chain joins TRBV20-1 and TRBJ2-3, with TRBD2 identical over 8 bases. The J segment lost 6 bases and the V segment lost 6 bases, leaving 5 bases of the junction unmatched. The CDR3 contains 12 residues. Germline V gene sequence: CDR1 DFQATT, CDR2 SNEGSKA (reference sequence). CDR3 nucleotide sequence: TGCAGTGCCGAGCGGGGGATGGATACGCAGTATTTT. This encodes CSAERGMDTQYF.

The sample holds many counts of this clonotype. This chain links TRBV12-5 with TRBJ2-5; possibly TRBD1 for D (5 bases). The germline V gene encodes CDR1 LGHNT and CDR2 FRNRAP. The CDR3 contains 14 residues. Trimming took off 4 bases at V and 4 bases at J, with 13 bases between the two ends. CDR3 bases: TGTGCTAGTGGTTCCCAGGACACCGGAGAGACCCAGTACTTC. Protein: CASGSQDTGETQYF.

The rearrangement joins TRBV10-1 to TRBJ1-5, with 7 bases aligning to TRBD1. The CDR3 contains 15 residues. After removal of 6 bases from V and 3 bases from J, the junction contained 8 bases not matched to a gene. CDR1 is WNHNN, CDR2 SYGVQD, per germline (reference sequence). CDR3 residues: CASRKQGKNNQPQHF. CDR3 DNA: TGCGCCAGCAGGAAACAGGGGAAAAACAATCAGCCCCAGCATTTT.

This clonotype was detected ten times or more. This chain uses TRBV6-1 with TRBJ1-1; 10 bases line up with TRBD1. Trimming took 7 bases from V and 4 from J; bases not matched to a gene: 3. The CDR3 has 13 residues. Germline V CDR1 and CDR2: MNHNS, SASEGT. The CDR3 DNA reads as TGTGCCAGCATTGACAGGGGGCCCACTGAAGCTTTCTTT. Amino acids: CASIDRGPTEAFF.

There are many counts of this clonotype. This rearrangement joins TRBV5-1 to TRBJ1-6, with D perhaps TRBD1 (6 bases). The CDR3 sequence is 16 residues long. Trimming pared 1 base from V and 10 bases from J, leaving 18 bases between. CDR1 SGHRS and CDR2 YFSETQ come from the germline V gene. CDR3 DNA: TGCGCCAGCAGCTTGTTTCTTGACGGGGGCGGCTCACCCCTCCACTTT. Amino acids: CASSLFLDGGGSPLHF.

This clonotype was detected many times. One junction end disagrees with the germline gene, perhaps due to a read error. The rearrangement uses TRBV5-1 and TRBJ1-4; TRBD1 agrees at 8 bases. The CDR3 has 16 residues. Germline loops: CDR1 SGHRS, CDR2 YFSETQ. The CDR3 is CASSRTGPATNEKLFF. CDR3 DNA sequence: TGTGCCAGCAGCAGGACAGGGCCCGCAACTAATGAAAAACTGTTTTTT.

Ten or more counts support this clonotype. The chain recombines TRBV20-1 with TRBJ1-1; unclear D gene. In germline, CDR1 is DFQATT, CDR2 SNEGSKA (reference sequence). Trimming shortened V by 4 bases and J by 8 bases, and 8 bases separated the two germline ends. The CDR3 has 10 residues. CDR3 nucleotide sequence: TGCAGTGCTACCAAAGGGGAAGCTTTCTTT. It specifies CSATKGEAFF.

This clonotype was detected ten times or more. The rearrangement uses TRBV20-1 and TRBJ2-7; 10 positions agree with TRBD1. The germline CDR1 and CDR2 sequences are DFQATT and SNEGSKA (reference sequence). This CDR3 has 14 amino acids. Unmatched junction bases numbered 6, after V lost 1 base and J lost 6 bases. The CDR3 nucleotides are TGCAGTGCTAGAGCAGGGACAGGGGTTGTCGAGCAGTACTTC. Translated: CSARAGTGVVEQYF.

This CDR3 reads CASSETGGAFEKLFF. Written as DNA, the CDR3 is TGTGCCAGTAGTGAGACAGGGGGCGCGTTTGAAAAACTGTTTTTT. This chain links TRBV19 with TRBJ1-4; 10 nucleotides line up with TRBD1. This CDR3 is built from 15 residues. V lost 5 bases to trimming and J lost 7 bases; unmatched junction nucleotides: 7. CDR1 and CDR2 (germline): LNHDA, SQIVND (reference sequence).